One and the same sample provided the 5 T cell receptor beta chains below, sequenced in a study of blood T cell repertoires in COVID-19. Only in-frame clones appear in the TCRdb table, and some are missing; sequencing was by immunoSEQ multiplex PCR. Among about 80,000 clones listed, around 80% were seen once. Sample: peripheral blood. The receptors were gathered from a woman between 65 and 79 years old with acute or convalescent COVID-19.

This chain's CDR3 is CASSAGTGMGIYGYTF. In nucleotides, the CDR3 is TGTGCCAGCAGTGCTGGGACAGGGATGGGGATCTATGGCTACACCTTC. The chain carries TRBV2 and TRBJ1-2; 9 bases are a match to TRBD1. The germline V gene encodes CDR1 SNHLY and CDR2 FYNNEI. The CDR3 has 16 residues. V dropped 4 bases and J dropped 4; count of bases not matched to a gene: 10. Full variable domain (rest looked up from reference TRBV2 and TRBJ1-2): EPEVTQTPSHQVTQMGQEVILRCVPISNHLYFYWYRQILGQKVEFLVSFYNNEISEKSEIFDDQFSVERPDGSNFTLKIRSTKLEDSAMYFCASSAGTGMGIYGYTFGSGTRLTVV.

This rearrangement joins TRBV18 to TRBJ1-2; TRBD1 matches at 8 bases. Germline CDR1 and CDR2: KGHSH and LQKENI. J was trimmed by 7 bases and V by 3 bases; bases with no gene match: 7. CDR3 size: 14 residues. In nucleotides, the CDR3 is TGTGCCAGCTCACCCGACAGGGGCGCGGGTGGCTACACCTTC. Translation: CASSPDRGAGGYTF.

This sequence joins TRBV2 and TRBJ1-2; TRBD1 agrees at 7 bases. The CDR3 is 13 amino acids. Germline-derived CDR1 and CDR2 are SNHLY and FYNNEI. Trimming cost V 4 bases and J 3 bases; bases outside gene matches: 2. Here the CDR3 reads CASSARGDYGYTF. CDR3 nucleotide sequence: TGTGCCAGCAGTGCCAGGGGGGACTATGGCTACACCTTC. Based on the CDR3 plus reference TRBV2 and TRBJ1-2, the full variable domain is EPEVTQTPSHQVTQMGQEVILRCVPISNHLYFYWYRQILGQKVEFLVSFYNNEISEKSEIFDDQFSVERPDGSNFTLKIRSTKLEDSAMYFCASSARGDYGYTFGSGTRLTVV.

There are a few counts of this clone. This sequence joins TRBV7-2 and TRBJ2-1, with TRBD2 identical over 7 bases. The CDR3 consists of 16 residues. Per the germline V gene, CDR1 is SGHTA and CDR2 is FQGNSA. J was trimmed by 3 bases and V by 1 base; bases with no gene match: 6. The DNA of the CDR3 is TGTGCCAGCAGCTTAGGTTCTAGCGGAAACTACAATGAGCAGTTCTTC. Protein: CASSLGSSGNYNEQFF.

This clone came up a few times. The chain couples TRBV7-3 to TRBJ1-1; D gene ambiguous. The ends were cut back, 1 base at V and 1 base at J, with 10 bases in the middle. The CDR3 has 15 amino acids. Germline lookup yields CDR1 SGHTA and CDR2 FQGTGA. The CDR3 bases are TGTGCCAGCAGCTTAATGGGCGGGAAGAACACTGAAGCTTTCTTT. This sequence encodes CASSLMGGKNTEAFF.